The 23 T cell receptor beta chains in this list originate from one sample, sequenced in a study of shared clonotypes between healthy human individuals. Profiling relied on immunoSEQ multiplex PCR, and the TCRdb table lists in-frame clones only, not all of them. Of 2.3 million or so clones in the sample, approximately 93% are singletons; the top ten hold roughly 0.36%. The sequencing sample was made of naive CD4+ T cells from PBMCs. The sample's subset: CD45RA+ positively selected. The receptors here all came from a man in his late teens or twenties in good health. Some clones in this sample may be carry-over from other donors' samples.

The chain couples TRBV4-3 to TRBJ2-6; D possibly uses TRBD1 or TRBD2 (5 bases each). Per germline, CDR1 LGHNA and CDR2 YSLEER. Deletions cut 1 base from V and 2 bases from J, with 21 bases between. The CDR3 is 20 residues long. Here the CDR3 DNA reads TGCGCCAGCAGCCAAGTCTCGTATTCCGGGACCCCCACTGGGGCCAACGTCCTGACTTTC. Translating gives CASSQVSYSGTPTGANVLTF.

This chain links TRBV9 with TRBJ2-5; no clear D. Trimming took off 1 base at V and 2 bases at J, with 9 bases between the two ends. This CDR3 has 14 residues. CDR1 SGDLS and CDR2 YYNGEE come from the germline V gene. CDR3 DNA sequence: TGTGCCAGCAGCGTAAACTTGCAGCAAGAGACCCAGTACTTC. It encodes CASSVNLQQETQYF. Variable domain in full (rest from reference TRBV9 and TRBJ2-5): DSGVTQTPKHLITATGQRVTLRCSPRSGDLSVYWYQQSLDQGLQFLIQYYNGEERAKGNILERFSAQQFPDLHSELNLSSLELGDSALYFCASSVNLQQETQYFGPGTRLLVL.

This chain uses TRBV5-4 with TRBJ2-3; D is undetermined. Trimming took 4 bases from V and 1 from J, leaving 16 bases between them. There are 16 residues in the CDR3. The V gene's germline CDR1 is SGHNT and CDR2 YYREEE (reference sequence). As DNA, the CDR3 is TGTGCCAGCAGCCGCTTTGCGGCAGGCGGCACAGATACGCAGTATTTT. This sequence encodes CASSRFAAGGTDTQYF.

The chain joins TRBV6-1 to TRBJ1-2, with D hard to call. The germline V and J ends were trimmed by 4 bases and 8 bases, with 14 bases remaining between them. The CDR3 covers 13 residues. Germline-derived CDR1 and CDR2 are MNHNS and SASEGT. The CDR3 protein is CASSVDLGYGYTF. In DNA form, the CDR3 reads TGTGCCAGCAGTGTCGATTTGGGGTACGGCTACACCTTC.

This rearrangement joins TRBV27 to TRBJ1-1; D remains ambiguous. Trimming removed 6 bases at V and 5 bases at J, with 19 bases between. The CDR3 has 15 residues. Per germline, CDR1 MNHEY and CDR2 SMNVEV (reference sequence). As DNA, the CDR3 is TGTGCCAGCAGCAGAAACAGCTTCTCGAGGACTGAAGCTTTCTTT. Translated, it gives CASSRNSFSRTEAFF.

V gene TRBV4-1 combines with J gene TRBJ2-1; 14 bases match TRBD2. V was clipped by 3 bases and J by 9 bases; unmatched bases: 22. CDR3 size: 21 residues. The germline gives CDR1 MGHRA, CDR2 YSYEKL. The CDR3 DNA sequence: TGCGCCAGCAGCCACAGAGAGGGACTAGCGGGAGTGTCAGCCCTCCTGAGTGAGCAGTTCTTC. The encoded protein is CASSHREGLAGVSALLSEQFF.

J is TRBJ1-1 and V is TRBV9, with 7 bases matching TRBD1. From germline, CDR1 is SGDLS and CDR2 YYNGEE. Unmatched junction bases numbered 11, after V lost 3 bases and J lost 6 bases. The CDR3 totals 15 residues. The CDR3, as DNA: TGTGCCAGCAGCGAAACAGGGGCATGGGTCTCTGAAGCTTTCTTT. It codes for CASSETGAWVSEAFF.

This chain links TRBV5-1 with TRBJ1-1; no clear D gene. V lost 0 bases to trimming and J lost 3 bases, with 12 bases between them. Germline assignment: CDR1 SGHRS and CDR2 YFSETQ. The CDR3 has 15 amino acids. CDR3 region: CASSLAGIWDTEAFF. The CDR3 DNA sequence: TGCGCCAGCAGCTTGGCCGGCATTTGGGACACTGAAGCTTTCTTT.

The CDR3 loop reads CASSLGRRPTGELFF. The CDR3 DNA follows: TGTGCCAGCAGTTTGGGCAGGCGCCCCACCGGGGAGCTGTTTTTT. V gene TRBV28 combines with J gene TRBJ2-2; D gene unclear. Per the germline V gene, CDR1 is MDHEN and CDR2 is SYDVKM. V was trimmed by 3 bases and J by 4 bases, leaving 12 bases between them. This CDR3 region has 15 residues.

This clone was seen just once. The sample has other DNA sequences that encode this CDR3 too. The chain combines TRBV29-1 with TRBJ2-7; TRBD1 might be the D (6 bases). Germline V gene data show CDR1 as SQVTM and CDR2 as ANQGSEA. V lost 4 bases and J lost 1, with 8 bases in between. CDR3 size: 12 residues. Here the CDR3 reads CSVVRGSYEQYF. In nucleotides, the CDR3 is TGCAGCGTTGTCAGGGGTTCCTACGAGCAGTACTTC.

The V gene is TRBV18, the J gene TRBJ1-1; D is undetermined. The V end was cut by 3 bases, the J end by 4 bases, with 15 bases between. The CDR3 loop spans 15 amino acids. Germline lookup yields CDR1 KGHSH and CDR2 LQKENI. CDR3 sequence: CASSPMSAPGTEAFF. The CDR3 nucleotides read TGTGCCAGCTCACCCATGTCGGCCCCCGGCACTGAAGCTTTCTTT.

The rearrangement uses TRBV19 and TRBJ2-1, with 10 bases aligning to TRBD2. The CDR3 spans 15 residues. Germline values: CDR1 LNHDA, CDR2 SQIVND (reference sequence). V dropped 3 bases and J dropped 4; count of bases not matched to a gene: 3. The CDR3, as DNA: TGTGCCAGTAGTATTTCTAGCGGGAGATACAATGAGCAGTTCTTC. Translating it yields CASSISSGRYNEQFF.

V and J are TRBV27 and TRBJ2-5; a weak D match, TRBD1 (6 bases). V shed 8 bases and J shed 5 bases, with 21 bases lying between them. The CDR3 runs 15 residues. Germline V gene data show CDR1 as MNHEY and CDR2 as SMNVEV (reference sequence). The CDR3, as DNA: TGTGCCAGCCGAATTCTAGGGGGAGTAGGGGAGACCCAGTACTTC. Translating it yields CASRILGGVGETQYF.

In its sample, this clone was seen a few times. The chain employs TRBV2 and TRBJ1-1, with 7 nucleotides matching TRBD1. The CDR3 is 14 residues long. Trimming at V came to 9 bases and at J to 0 bases, leaving 7 bases not matched to a gene. The V gene's germline CDR1 is SNHLY and CDR2 FYNNEI. The CDR3 loop is CASQQGNLNTEAFF. The CDR3 DNA is TGTGCCAGTCAACAGGGGAACCTGAACACTGAAGCTTTCTTT.

This clone was counted once. This chain joins TRBV2 and TRBJ1-1, with a possible D match to TRBD1 (6 bases). The germline V and J ends were trimmed by 6 bases and 7 bases, with 12 bases remaining between them. Germline-derived CDR1 and CDR2 are SNHLY and FYNNEI. This CDR3 comprises 12 residues. This CDR3 reads CASREAGVEAFF. The CDR3 coding sequence is TGTGCCAGCAGGGAGGCAGGGGTTGAAGCTTTCTTT.

J is TRBJ1-5 and V is TRBV21-1; TRBD1, the table's D call, was not compared with the DNA. TRBV21-1 is a pseudogene segment. This CDR3 is built from 14 residues. Here the CDR3 reads CASSTGQGNQPQHF. The CDR3, as DNA: TGTGCCAGCAGCACTGGACAGGGGAATCAGCCCCAGCATTTT.

The rearrangement uses TRBV14 and TRBJ1-2, with D uncertain. This CDR3 comprises 15 residues. V was shortened by 1 base and J by 2 bases, with 11 bases between the two germline ends. Germline loops: CDR1 SGHDN, CDR2 FVKESK. The CDR3 DNA reads TGTGCCAGCAGCCAAGTTCCCGGCTACAACTATGGCTACACCTTC. Its translation: CASSQVPGYNYGYTF.

This CDR3 reads CASSGNTNYGYTF. DNA of the CDR3: TGCGCCAGCAGCGGAAATACTAACTATGGCTACACCTTC. The chain is built from TRBV5-1 and TRBJ1-2, with D hard to call. This CDR3 region has 13 residues. V shed 4 bases and J shed 0 bases, with 7 bases lying between them. Per germline, CDR1 SGHRS and CDR2 YFSETQ.

Turning to this clone: The sample carries other DNA sequences with the same CDR3. The chain is built from TRBV7-3 and TRBJ1-1, with D maybe TRBD1 (5 bases). The CDR3 contains 15 residues. Trimming stripped 0 bases from V and 0 bases from J, with 8 bases between. The germline V gene encodes CDR1 SGHTA and CDR2 FQGTGA. The DNA of the CDR3 is TGTGCCAGCAGCTTAACCGGGACGGTGAACACTGAAGCTTTCTTT. Amino acids: CASSLTGTVNTEAFF.

The chain couples TRBV6-1 to TRBJ1-1; D is unclear. CDR1 and CDR2 (germline): MNHNS, SASEGT. This CDR3 spans 14 amino acids. Trimming shortened V by 5 bases and J by 4 bases, and 14 bases separated the two germline ends. The CDR3 reads CASSRGSPLTEAFF. The CDR3 coding sequence is TGTGCCAGCAGTCGCGGGTCGCCCCTCACTGAAGCTTTCTTT.

This clone occurred once. The chain has TRBV7-7 and TRBJ2-5; D is perhaps TRBD2 (5 bases). Trimming took 11 bases from V and 7 from J, leaving 14 bases between them. There are 11 residues in the CDR3. Per the germline V gene, CDR1 is SSHAT and CDR2 is FNYEAQ (reference sequence). CDR3 in DNA: TGTGCCTGGGAGATCGGAGCGACCCAGTACTTC. It codes for CAWEIGATQYF.

Concerning this clone: Other DNA sequences from this sample encode an identical CDR3 as well. V gene TRBV2 combines with J gene TRBJ1-2; D not resolved. CDR3 size: 11 residues. CDR1 SNHLY and CDR2 FYNNEI come from the germline V gene. The germline V and J ends were trimmed by 3 bases and 3 bases, with 2 bases remaining between them. CDR3 loop: CASSEYYGYTF. The CDR3 DNA reads TGTGCCAGCAGTGAGTACTATGGCTACACCTTC.

The genes are TRBV28 and TRBJ1-4; the D is unclear. The CDR3 spans 15 residues. V was shortened by 7 bases and J by 0 bases, with 12 bases between the two germline ends. Germline CDR1 is MDHEN and CDR2 is SYDVKM. The CDR3 here is CASKTHPSTNEKLFF. The CDR3 DNA follows: TGTGCCAGCAAAACGCATCCCTCAACTAATGAAAAACTGTTTTTT.